Sequencing of this T cell receptor (beta chain) was carried out in a study of blood T cell repertoires in COVID-19. Study-level background: The study drew acute and convalescent COVID-19 samples from the United States, Italy and Spain.

Original processing notes: Counts of nucleated cells, estimated from reference gene primer amplification, were obtained. Method: immunoSEQ multiplex PCR; TCRdb's copy keeps in-frame clones and lacks some. D and trimming were read from the DNA, whereas the V and J calls and clone size are those reported in that table. The sample consists of fewer than 300,000 clones, approximately 86% of them appearing once. Germline values: CDR1 SNHLY, CDR2 FYNNEI. The V end was cut by 5 bases, the J end by 3 bases, with 4 bases between. The CDR3 is 12 residues long. The chain uses TRBV2 and TRBJ2-2; D is undetermined. Sequencing was done on a sample of peripheral blood. The clonotype comes from a human donor with COVID-19, enrolled during active disease. The donor label of this sample is uncertain. The CDR3 coding sequence is TGTGCCAGCAGTTCTTACACCGGGGAGCTGTTTTTT. This encodes CASSSYTGELFF.